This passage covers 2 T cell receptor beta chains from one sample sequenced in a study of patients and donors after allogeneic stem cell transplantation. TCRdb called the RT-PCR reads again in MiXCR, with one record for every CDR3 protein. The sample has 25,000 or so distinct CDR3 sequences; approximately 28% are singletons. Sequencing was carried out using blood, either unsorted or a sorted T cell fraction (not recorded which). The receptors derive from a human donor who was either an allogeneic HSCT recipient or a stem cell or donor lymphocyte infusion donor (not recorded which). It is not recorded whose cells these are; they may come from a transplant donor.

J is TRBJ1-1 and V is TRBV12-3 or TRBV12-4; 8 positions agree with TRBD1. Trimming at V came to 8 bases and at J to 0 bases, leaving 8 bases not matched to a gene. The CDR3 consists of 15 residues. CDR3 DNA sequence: TGTGCCAGCGCCGGGACAGGTGTTATGAACACTGAAGCTTTCTTT. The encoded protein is CASAGTGVMNTEAFF.

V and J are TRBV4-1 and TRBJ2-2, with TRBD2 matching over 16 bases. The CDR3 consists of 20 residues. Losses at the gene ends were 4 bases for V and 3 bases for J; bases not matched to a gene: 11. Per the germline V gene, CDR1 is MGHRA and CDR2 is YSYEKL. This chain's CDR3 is CASSPPGTSGGAGDTGELFF. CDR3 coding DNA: TGCGCCAGCAGCCCCCCCGGGACTAGCGGGGGGGCTGGGGACACCGGGGAGCTGTTTTTT.